This TCR beta chain was sequenced in a study of blood T cell repertoires in COVID-19. Background on the study: COVID-19 samples, acute and convalescent, were from the United States, Italy and Spain. Nucleic acid was either cDNA or gDNA, and it came from T cells, B-cell-depleted T cells, or PBMCs.

Seattle patient enrollment occurred during active infection, with longitudinal follow-up thereafter. Per the original methods: Estimated nucleated cell counts came from reference gene primer amplification. Some clones are missing from TCRdb's copy, which holds only in-frame ones; the method was immunoSEQ multiplex PCR. Clone size and the V and J calls come from that table; the DNA yielded D and trimming. Of 150,000 to 200,000 clones listed, 82% were seen once; the top ten hold around 7.8%. V was shortened by 0 bases and J by 7 bases, with 13 bases between the two germline ends. The CDR3 is made up of 14 amino acids. Germline V CDR1 and CDR2: SGHTS, YDEGEE.

The sequence came from a woman aged 55-70 years with COVID-19, enrolled during active disease. This chain connects TRBV5-8 to TRBJ1-1, with D perhaps TRBD1 (5 bases). The sample was peripheral blood. The CDR3 DNA follows: TGTGCCAGCAGCTTGGAAGGGGTGAGAGTTGAAGCTTTCTTT. As protein: CASSLEGVRVEAFF.